What follows is one TCR beta chain and its context. Germline CDR1 SGHRS, CDR2 YFSETQ. V gave up 0 bases and J gave up 5 bases, with 11 bases separating them. The CDR3 runs to 15 residues. The sample belongs to a study of cytomegalovirus exposure and HLA in healthy donors. With 60 Vbeta and 13 Jbeta primers, the PCR was carried out. Some clones are missing from TCRdb's copy, which holds only in-frame ones; the method was immunoSEQ multiplex PCR. The sample holds 35,000 to 55,000 clones, 70% to 80% seen once. Sequencing used PBMCs. This TCR was sampled from a woman aged 25 to 39 in good health and CMV-seronegative. The chain recombines TRBV5-1 with TRBJ1-4, with D uncertain. This CDR3 is CASSLGNSQNEKLFF. CDR3 sequence (DNA): TGCGCCAGCAGCTTGGGGAACAGTCAGAATGAAAAACTGTTTTTT.